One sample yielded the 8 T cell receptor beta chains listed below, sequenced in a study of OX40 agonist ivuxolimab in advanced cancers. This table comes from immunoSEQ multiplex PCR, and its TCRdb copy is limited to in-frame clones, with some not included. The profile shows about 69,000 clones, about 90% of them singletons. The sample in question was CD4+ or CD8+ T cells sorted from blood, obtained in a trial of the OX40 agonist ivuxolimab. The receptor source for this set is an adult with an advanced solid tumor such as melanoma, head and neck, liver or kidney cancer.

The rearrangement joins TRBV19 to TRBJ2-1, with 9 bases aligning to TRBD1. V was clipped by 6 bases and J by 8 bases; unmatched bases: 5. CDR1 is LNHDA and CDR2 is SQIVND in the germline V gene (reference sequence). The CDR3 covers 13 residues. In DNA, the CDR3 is TGTGCCAGTAGGGGGACAGGGTTGGATGAGCAGTTCTTC. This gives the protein CASRGTGLDEQFF.

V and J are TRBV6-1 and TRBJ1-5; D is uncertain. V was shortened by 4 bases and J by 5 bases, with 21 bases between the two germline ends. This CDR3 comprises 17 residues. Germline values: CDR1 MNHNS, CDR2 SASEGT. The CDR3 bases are TGTGCCAGCAGTGCCCCCGAAGATAGTAGGATTCATCAGCCCCAGCATTTT. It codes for CASSAPEDSRIHQPQHF.

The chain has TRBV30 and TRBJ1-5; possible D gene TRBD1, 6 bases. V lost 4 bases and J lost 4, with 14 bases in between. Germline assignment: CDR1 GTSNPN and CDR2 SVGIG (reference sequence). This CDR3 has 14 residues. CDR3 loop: CAWTRGGLNQPQHF. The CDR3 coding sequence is TGTGCCTGGACTAGGGGGGGGCTAAATCAGCCCCAGCATTTT.

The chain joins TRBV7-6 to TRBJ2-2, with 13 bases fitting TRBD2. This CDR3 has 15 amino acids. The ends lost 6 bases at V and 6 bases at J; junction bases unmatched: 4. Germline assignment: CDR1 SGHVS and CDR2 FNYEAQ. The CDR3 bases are TGTGCCAGCAGACGACTAGCGGGAGGCTCCGGGGAGCTGTTTTTT. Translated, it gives CASRRLAGGSGELFF.

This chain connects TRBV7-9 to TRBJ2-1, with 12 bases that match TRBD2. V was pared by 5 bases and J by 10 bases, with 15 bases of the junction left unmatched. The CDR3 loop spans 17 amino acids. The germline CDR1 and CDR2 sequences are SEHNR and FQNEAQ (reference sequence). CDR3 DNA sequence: TGTGCCAGCAGCCAGGGGGCGGGACTAGCGGGTCCCCGGGAGCAGTTCTTC. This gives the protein CASSQGAGLAGPREQFF.

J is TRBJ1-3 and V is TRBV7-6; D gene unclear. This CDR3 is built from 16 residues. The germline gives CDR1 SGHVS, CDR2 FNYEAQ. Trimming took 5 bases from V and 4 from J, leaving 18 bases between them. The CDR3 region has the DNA TGTGCCAGCAGCAAGACCCCTCGGGTGGTCGGAAACACCATATATTTT. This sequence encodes CASSKTPRVVGNTIYF.

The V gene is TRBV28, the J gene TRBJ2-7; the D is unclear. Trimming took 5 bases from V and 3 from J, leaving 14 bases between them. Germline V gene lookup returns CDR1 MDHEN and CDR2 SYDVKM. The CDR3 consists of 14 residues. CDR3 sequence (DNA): TGTGCCAGCAGTCCCCCCCGTGGCTTCTACGAGCAGTACTTC. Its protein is CASSPPRGFYEQYF.

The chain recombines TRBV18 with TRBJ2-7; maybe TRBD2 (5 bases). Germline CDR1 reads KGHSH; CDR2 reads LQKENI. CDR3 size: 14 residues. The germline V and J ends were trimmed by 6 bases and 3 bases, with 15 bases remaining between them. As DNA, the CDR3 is TGTGCCAGCTCCCTTGAAGGCGGAGGCTACGAGCAGTACTTC. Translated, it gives CASSLEGGGYEQYF.